These 23 T cell receptor beta chains share one sample of origin, sequenced in a study of blood T cell repertoires in COVID-19. The table came from immunoSEQ multiplex PCR; TCRdb's copy has only in-frame clones and leaves some out. The sample records approximately 240,000 clones, roughly nine tenths being singletons. The sequencing input was PBMCs or T cells enriched from blood (not recorded which). Receptor source: a woman between 45 and 65 years old in a cohort exposed to, infected with or recovered from COVID-19 (not recorded which).

V is TRBV19 and J is TRBJ2-1, with 9 bases identical to TRBD2. The CDR3 covers 16 residues. Germline CDR1 LNHDA, CDR2 SQIVND (reference sequence). Losses at the gene ends were 5 bases for V and 1 base for J; bases not matched to a gene: 6. The CDR3 bases are TGTGCCAGTAGTGCCCAAACTAGCGGGTCCTACAATGAGCAGTTCTTC. Residues: CASSAQTSGSYNEQFF.

As to this clone: Other DNA sequences within the sample encode an identical CDR3. The genes are TRBV28 and TRBJ1-2; D may be TRBD1 (5 bases). Germline lookup yields CDR1 MDHEN and CDR2 SYDVKM. The CDR3 covers 14 residues. The V end lost 3 bases, the J end lost 4 bases, and 12 bases lay between the germline ends. The CDR3 here is CASSFGDSGYGYTF. CDR3 nucleotides: TGTGCCAGCAGTTTCGGTGACAGTGGCTATGGCTACACCTTC.

This clone appeared a single time. The J gene is TRBJ1-6, the V gene TRBV28, with a possible D match to TRBD1 (5 bases). The germline CDR1 and CDR2 sequences are MDHEN and SYDVKM. The germline V and J ends were trimmed by 3 bases and 6 bases, with 9 bases remaining between them. The CDR3 is made up of 14 amino acids. CDR3 in amino acids: CASSFQGRNSPLHF. The CDR3, as DNA: TGTGCCAGCAGTTTTCAGGGTCGTAATTCACCCCTCCACTTT.

The rearrangement uses TRBV28 and TRBJ2-3, with TRBD1 matching 8 bases. Germline CDR1 and CDR2: MDHEN and SYDVKM. This CDR3 spans 15 amino acids. The J segment lost 3 bases and the V segment lost 2 bases, leaving 4 bases of the junction unmatched. The CDR3 sequence is CASSLGQGGTDTQYF. As DNA, the CDR3 is TGTGCCAGCAGTTTAGGACAGGGAGGAACAGATACGCAGTATTTT.

CDR3 sequence: CSVTRSYGYTF. The CDR3 DNA reads as TGCAGCGTAACGAGAAGCTATGGCTACACCTTC. The chain has TRBV29-1 and TRBJ1-2; D gene uncertain. The germline V gene encodes CDR1 SQVTM and CDR2 ANQGSEA. This CDR3 is 11 amino acids long. The V gene lost 6 bases and the J gene lost 4 bases, with 9 bases spanning the gap.

The chain is built from TRBV11-2 and TRBJ2-2; tentatively, D is TRBD1 (6 bases). From germline, CDR1 is SGHAT and CDR2 FQNNGV. The CDR3 runs to 15 residues. The germline V and J ends were trimmed by 0 bases and 3 bases, with 8 bases remaining between them. The CDR3 sequence: CASSLEGADTGELFF. In DNA form, the CDR3 reads TGTGCCAGCAGCTTAGAGGGGGCGGACACCGGGGAGCTGTTTTTT.

This chain connects TRBV3-1 (or the pseudogene TRBV3-2) to TRBJ1-6; 7 nucleotides line up with TRBD1. The length of the CDR3 is 13 residues. Germline CDR1 is LGHDT and CDR2 is YNNKEL (reference sequence). V lost 4 bases and J lost 12; bases outside the gene matches: 6. For the CDR3, the DNA is TGTGCCAGCAGCCGGCCAGGGGGATTACCCCTCCACTTT. It yields the protein CASSRPGGLPLHF.

This chain connects TRBV10-2 to TRBJ1-1; tentatively, D is TRBD1 (6 bases). CDR3 length: 14 residues. V was clipped by 6 bases and J by 1 base, with 12 bases between them. Germline CDR1 reads WSHSY; CDR2 reads SAAADI. The CDR3 DNA reads TGCGCCAGCAGGACTAGGGGGGGGAACACTGAAGCTTTCTTT. Translated: CASRTRGGNTEAFF.

V is TRBV5-4 and J is TRBJ1-2; 10 bases are a match to TRBD1. Germline V gene sequence: CDR1 SGHNT, CDR2 YYREEE (reference sequence). Trimming at V came to 1 base and at J to 5 bases, leaving 8 bases not matched to a gene. This CDR3 is 16 amino acids long. CDR3 protein: CASSLNSRDRGYGYTF. The CDR3, as DNA: TGTGCCAGCAGCTTGAACAGCCGGGACAGGGGTTATGGCTACACCTTC.

Concerning this clone itself: Other DNA sequences in the same sample also yield this CDR3. The chain is built from TRBV4-3 and TRBJ1-6; D may be TRBD1 (5 bases). The length of the CDR3 is 17 residues. Trimming removed 0 bases at V and 10 bases at J, with 19 bases between. CDR1 is LGHNA, CDR2 YSLEER, per germline. CDR3 sequence: CASSQDQPGLTGSPLHF. CDR3 in DNA: TGCGCCAGCAGCCAAGATCAGCCGGGACTGACCGGGTCACCCCTCCACTTT.

This chain joins TRBV28 and TRBJ1-5; 12 nucleotides line up with TRBD1. V lost 5 bases and J lost 3; bases outside the gene matches: 8. Germline CDR1 is MDHEN and CDR2 is SYDVKM. This CDR3 is built from 17 residues. The CDR3 nucleotides read TGTGCCAGCAGTCCGCCCCCGGGACAGGGGGCCAATCAGCCCCAGCATTTT. Its protein is CASSPPPGQGANQPQHF.

V is TRBV29-1 and J is TRBJ1-6; tentatively, D is TRBD1 (6 bases). V shed 4 bases and J shed 8 bases, with 21 bases lying between them. This CDR3 comprises 16 residues. The germline CDR1 and CDR2 sequences are SQVTM and ANQGSEA. The DNA of the CDR3 is TGCAGCGTTGCCCTTTATGGGGGGGCTTGGTATTCACCCCTCCACTTT. Amino acid sequence: CSVALYGGAWYSPLHF.

The gene calls are TRBV11-1 and TRBJ2-5; no reliable D call. Trimming stripped 3 bases from V and 2 bases from J, with 16 bases between. The V gene's germline CDR1 is SGHAT and CDR2 FQDESV (reference sequence). The CDR3 contains 16 residues. The CDR3 DNA reads TGTGCCAGCAGCTTTCAAAGCGCCGCCAGTCAAGAGACCCAGTACTTC. It specifies CASSFQSAASQETQYF.

The chain employs TRBV5-6 and TRBJ1-4; D perhaps matches TRBD1 (6 bases). CDR3 size: 15 residues. V lost 2 bases to trimming and J lost 4 bases, with 12 bases between them. Germline CDR1 and CDR2: SGHDT and YYEEEE. CDR3 amino acids: CASSFTGLNNEKLFF. DNA of the CDR3: TGTGCCAGCAGCTTTACAGGGCTTAATAATGAAAAACTGTTTTTT. Full variable domain (rest looked up from reference TRBV5-6 and TRBJ1-4): DAGVTQSPTHLIKTRGQQVTLRCSPKSGHDTVSWYQQALGQGPQFIFQYYEEEERQRGNFPDRFSGHQFPNYSSELNVNALLLGDSALYLCASSFTGLNNEKLFFGSGTQLSVL.

This clone is a singleton in its sample. This sequence joins TRBV24-1 and TRBJ2-1; the D gene is possibly TRBD2 (5 bases). CDR3 length: 13 residues. The germline CDR1 and CDR2 sequences are KGHDR and SFDVKD. The V gene lost 4 bases and the J gene lost 6 bases, with 9 bases spanning the gap. The CDR3 DNA reads as TGTGCCACCAGTGAATACCGGGGCAATGAGCAGTTCTTC. Its protein product is CATSEYRGNEQFF.

This clone appeared a single time. The rearrangement links TRBV12-5 to TRBJ1-5, with D possibly TRBD1 on 6 matching bases. Trimming pared 7 bases from V and 6 bases from J, leaving 19 bases between. CDR1 is LGHNT, CDR2 FRNRAP, per germline. The CDR3 is 15 residues long. The CDR3 DNA reads TGTGCTAGTGCCCCTGAGGGGGTGCCCGGTCAGCCCCAGCATTTT. The encoded protein is CASAPEGVPGQPQHF.

J is TRBJ1-2 and V is TRBV29-1; 9 bases match TRBD1. The V gene end was trimmed by 7 bases and the J gene end by 4 bases; junction bases not matched to a gene: 10. Germline V gives CDR1 SQVTM, CDR2 ANQGSEA. The CDR3 extends over 14 amino acids. CDR3 protein: CSAIRQGGLYGYTF. The DNA of the CDR3 is TGCAGCGCCATACGACAGGGGGGCCTCTATGGCTACACCTTC.

The chain's CDR3 is CASSPQGFNSPLHF. The CDR3 DNA reads TGTGCCAGCTCACCACAGGGGTTTAATTCACCCCTCCACTTT. The chain joins TRBV18 to TRBJ1-6; perhaps TRBD1 as D (5 bases). Trimming took 1 base from V and 6 from J, leaving 7 bases between them. Germline CDR1 KGHSH, CDR2 LQKENI. CDR3 length equals 14 residues. The entire variable domain, with the rest obtained from reference TRBV18 and TRBJ1-6, is as follows: NAGVMQNPRHLVRRRGQEARLRCSPMKGHSHVYWYRQLPEEGLKFMVYLQKENIIDESGMPKERFSAEFPKEGPSILRIQQVVRGDSAAYFCASSPQGFNSPLHFGNGTRLTVT.

The rearrangement uses TRBV5-6 and TRBJ2-3, with 7 bases lining up with TRBD1. The CDR3 covers 13 residues. J lost 6 bases, V lost 1 base, and 2 bases had no gene match. Germline CDR1 reads SGHDT; CDR2 reads YYEEEE. CDR3: CASSLKGADTQYF. For the CDR3, the DNA is TGTGCCAGCAGCTTGAAGGGGGCGGATACGCAGTATTTT. Combining the CDR3 with reference TRBV5-6 and TRBJ2-3 gives the whole variable domain DAGVTQSPTHLIKTRGQQVTLRCSPKSGHDTVSWYQQALGQGPQFIFQYYEEEERQRGNFPDRFSGHQFPNYSSELNVNALLLGDSALYLCASSLKGADTQYFGPGTRLTVL.

The chain is built from TRBV15 and TRBJ1-2; 8 bases fit TRBD1. The junction had 11 bases not matched to a gene; V was cut back by 5 bases and J by 3 bases. This CDR3 comprises 16 residues. From germline, CDR1 is LNHNV and CDR2 YYDKDF (reference sequence). The CDR3, as DNA: TGTGCCACCAGCGTCGATGGCAGGGGGCTCCACTATGGCTACACCTTC. Protein product: CATSVDGRGLHYGYTF.

The DNA of the CDR3 is TGCGCCAGCAGCTCGGGACCAACGGAGGGTGAAAAACTGTTTTTT. It encodes CASSSGPTEGEKLFF. The rearrangement uses TRBV5-1 and TRBJ1-4; weak D call: TRBD1 (5 bases). The CDR3 has 15 residues. Trimming shortened V by 3 bases and J by 7 bases, and 16 bases separated the two germline ends. From germline, CDR1 is SGHRS and CDR2 YFSETQ.

This clone was counted once. The rearrangement joins TRBV10-3 to TRBJ2-7; 10 nucleotides align to TRBD1. The germline V gene has CDR1 ENHRY and CDR2 SYGVKD. The junction had 3 bases not matched to a gene; V was cut back by 2 bases and J by 2 bases. This CDR3 is 15 amino acids long. The CDR3: CAISEQGQGAYEQYF. Written as DNA, the CDR3 is TGTGCCATCAGTGAGCAAGGACAGGGGGCCTACGAGCAGTACTTC.

V gene TRBV27 combines with J gene TRBJ1-4, with 7 bases aligning to TRBD1. There are 14 residues in the CDR3. Trimming took 4 bases from V and 6 from J; bases not matched to a gene: 5. Germline-derived CDR1 and CDR2 are MNHEY and SMNVEV (reference sequence). The CDR3 DNA is TGTGCCAGCAGTTCGACAGGGTTGGATGAAAAACTGTTTTTT. It codes for CASSSTGLDEKLFF.